The clone carrying this T cell receptor (beta chain) appeared many times. Its antigen is undetermined. The sequenced fragment ends 3 residues before the CDR3 boundary, so the rest is inferred from the germline J gene. These data come from a study of T cell clonality in common variable immunodeficiency. Study results and limitations: Links between repertoire features and CVID complications were heterogeneity-limited. Compared with healthy controls, CVID subjects showed increased TCRbeta clonality, mostly in about a third. Fewer TCRbeta clones were shared among CVID subjects than controls.

The V end lost 4 bases, the J end lost 7 bases, and 14 bases lay between the germline ends. There are 13 residues in the CDR3. Germline CDR1 DFQATT, CDR2 SNEGSKA (reference sequence). Blood samples were heparinized, roughly 4.5 to 8.5 ml per donor. Sequencing used immunoSEQ multiplex PCR; TCRdb keeps in-frame clones, though not all of them. This record lists tens of thousands of clones, none seen once only, and the top ten clones contain over 2%. The chain joins TRBV20-1 to TRBJ1-5, with D unresolved. The source of this sequence is a person aged 18 to 70 in good health. The sequencing input was peripheral blood mononuclear cells. The sequenced CDR3 bases are TGCAGTGCTATTGCCCTCTCCGGGCAGCCC. Translating it yields CSAIALSGQP. The CDR3 in its entirety is CSAIALSGQPQHF.